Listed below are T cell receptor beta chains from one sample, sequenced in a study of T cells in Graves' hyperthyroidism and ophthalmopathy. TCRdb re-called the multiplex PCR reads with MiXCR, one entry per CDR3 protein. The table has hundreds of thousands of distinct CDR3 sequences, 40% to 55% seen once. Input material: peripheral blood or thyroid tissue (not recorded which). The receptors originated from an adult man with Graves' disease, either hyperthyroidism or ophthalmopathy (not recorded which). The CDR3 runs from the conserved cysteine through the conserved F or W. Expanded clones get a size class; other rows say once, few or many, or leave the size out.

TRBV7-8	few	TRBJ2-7	CASSQAGTGSRYF
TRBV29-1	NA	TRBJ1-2	CSAIDGYTF
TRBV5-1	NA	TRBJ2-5	CASSFWDRQETQYF
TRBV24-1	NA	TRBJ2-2	CATSRSQDGYTGELFF
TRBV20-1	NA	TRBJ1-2	CSASWPSNYGYTF
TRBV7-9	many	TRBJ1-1	CASTQGSEAFF
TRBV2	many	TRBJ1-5	CASEDDRLVQPQHF
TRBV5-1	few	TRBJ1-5	CASSLEGHNQPQHF
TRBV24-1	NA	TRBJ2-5	CATSDLRDQQF
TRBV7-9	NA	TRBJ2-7	CASSLAGRNPSNEQYF
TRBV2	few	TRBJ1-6	CASTEEPLHF
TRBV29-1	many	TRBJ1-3	CSVAFLGTISGNTIYF
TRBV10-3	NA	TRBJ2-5	CASRGDHRGETQYF
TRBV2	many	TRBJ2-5	CASSPEQWETQYF
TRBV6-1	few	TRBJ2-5	CASTQLGVGETQYF
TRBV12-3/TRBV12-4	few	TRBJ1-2	CASRPRDIGGIYGYTF
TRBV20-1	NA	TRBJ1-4	CSATRGPDRSEKLFF
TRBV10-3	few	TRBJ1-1	CAIGAGGWSGNSMNTEAFF
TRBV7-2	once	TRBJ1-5	CASSLAGQGANQPQHF
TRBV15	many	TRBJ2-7	CATSSNYEQYF
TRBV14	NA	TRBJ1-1	CASSPLNRINTEAFF
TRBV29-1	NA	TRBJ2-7	CSVEVPSGRSYEQYF
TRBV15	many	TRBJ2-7	CATQQGVNYEQYF